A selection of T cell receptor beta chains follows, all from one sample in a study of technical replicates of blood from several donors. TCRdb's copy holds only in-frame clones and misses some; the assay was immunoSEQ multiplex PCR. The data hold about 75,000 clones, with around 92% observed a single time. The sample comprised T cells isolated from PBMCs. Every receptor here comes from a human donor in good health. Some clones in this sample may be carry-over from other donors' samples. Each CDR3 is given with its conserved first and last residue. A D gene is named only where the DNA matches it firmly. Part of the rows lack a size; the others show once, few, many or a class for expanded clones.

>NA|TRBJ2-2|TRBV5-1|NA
CASSFRGSNTGELFF
TGCGCCAGCAGCTTCCGCGGATCGAACACCGGGGAGCTGTTTTTT
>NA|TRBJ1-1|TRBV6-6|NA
CASSYDRGGTEAFF
TGTGCCAGCAGTTATGATAGGGGAGGGACTGAAGCTTTCTTT
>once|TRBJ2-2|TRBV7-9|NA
CASSRMGGDTGELFF
TGTGCCAGCAGCAGAATGGGGGGAGACACCGGGGAGCTGTTTTTT
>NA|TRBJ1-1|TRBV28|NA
CASNTLAINTEAFF
TGTGCCAGCAACACCCTCGCAATCAACACTGAAGCTTTCTTT
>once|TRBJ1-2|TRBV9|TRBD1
CASSPGTAAYGYTF
TGTGCCAGCAGCCCAGGGACAGCGGCCTATGGCTACACCTTC
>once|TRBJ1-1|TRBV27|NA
CASSLSRGTEAFF
TGTGCCAGCAGTTTATCTCGAGGTACTGAAGCTTTCTTT
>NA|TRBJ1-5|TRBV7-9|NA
CASSLGTYSNQPQHF
TGTGCCAGCAGCTTAGGCACTTATAGCAATCAGCCCCAGCATTTT
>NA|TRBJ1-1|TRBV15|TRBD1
CATSVQGQGIAEAFF
TGTGCCACCAGCGTCCAGGGACAGGGGATCGCTGAAGCTTTCTTT
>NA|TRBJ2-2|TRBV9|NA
CASSGSVGTGELFF
TGTGCCAGCAGCGGTAGCGTGGGGACCGGGGAGCTGTTTTTT
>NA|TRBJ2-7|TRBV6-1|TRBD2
CASSEVGGSRDEQYF
TGTGCCAGCAGTGAAGTGGGCGGGAGTCGTGACGAGCAGTACTTC
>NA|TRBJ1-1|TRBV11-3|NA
CASSSGVATEAFF
TGTGCCAGCAGTTCAGGGGTCGCCACTGAAGCTTTCTTT
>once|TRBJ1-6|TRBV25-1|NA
CASRSQGLASPLHF
TGTGCCAGCAGATCACAGGGTTTGGCTTCACCCCTCCACTTT
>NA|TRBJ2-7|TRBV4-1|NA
CASSHPGQWGYEQYF
TGCGCCAGCAGCCATCCCGGACAGTGGGGATACGAGCAGTACTTC
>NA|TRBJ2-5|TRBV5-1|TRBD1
CASSFQQGPGTQYF
TGCGCCAGCAGCTTCCAACAGGGGCCCGGGACCCAGTACTTC
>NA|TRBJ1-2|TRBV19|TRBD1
CASSTGQGYGYTF
TGTGCCAGTAGTACAGGACAGGGATATGGCTACACCTTC
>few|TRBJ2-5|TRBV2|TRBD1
CARRTGSETQYF
TGTGCCAGGCGGACAGGGTCGGAGACCCAGTACTTC
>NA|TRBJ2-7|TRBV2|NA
CASRDSGNYEQYF
TGTGCCAGCAGGGATAGCGGAAACTACGAGCAGTACTTC
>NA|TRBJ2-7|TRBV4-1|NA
CASSQVALPYEQYF
TGCGCCAGCAGCCAAGTAGCGCTACCCTACGAGCAGTACTTC
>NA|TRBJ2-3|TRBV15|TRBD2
CATSRGLTSGRRADTQYF
TGTGCCACCAGCAGAGGGCTAACTAGCGGGAGGAGGGCAGATACGCAGTATTTT
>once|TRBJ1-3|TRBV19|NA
CASSRQRSGNTIYF
TGTGCCAGTAGTCGACAGAGATCTGGAAACACCATATATTTT
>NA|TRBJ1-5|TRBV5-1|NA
CASRGGEGESNQPQHF
TGCGCCAGCAGAGGGGGGGAAGGGGAAAGCAATCAGCCCCAGCATTTT
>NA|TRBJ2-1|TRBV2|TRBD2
CASTAGTNSYNEQFF
TGTGCCAGCACCGCCGGGACTAACTCCTACAATGAGCAGTTCTTC
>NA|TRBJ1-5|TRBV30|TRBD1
CACSFAGTGFRQPQHF
TGTGCCTGTTCTTTTGCCGGGACAGGGTTCCGTCAGCCCCAGCATTTT
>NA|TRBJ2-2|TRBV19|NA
CASSFSSEGELFF
TGTGCCAGTAGTTTCTCTAGCGAGGGGGAGCTGTTTTTT
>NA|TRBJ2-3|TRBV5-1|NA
CASSSGTGGSTDTQYF
TGCGCCAGCAGCTCCGGAACAGGCGGTAGCACAGATACGCAGTATTTT
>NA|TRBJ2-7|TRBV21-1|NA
CASSKVPQGPMSYEQYF
TGTGCCAGCAGCAAAGTGCCCCAGGGCCCGATGTCCTACGAGCAGTACTTC
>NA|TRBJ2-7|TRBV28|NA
CASSFRIYEQYF
TGTGCCAGCAGTTTCAGGATCTACGAGCAGTACTTC
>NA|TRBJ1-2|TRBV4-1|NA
CASSPAGRGPLGYTF
TGCGCCAGCAGCCCCGCCGGGAGGGGCCCTCTTGGCTACACCTTC
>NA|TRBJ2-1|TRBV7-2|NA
CASSAYSRSSYNEQFF
TGTGCCAGCAGCGCCTACAGCAGAAGCTCCTACAATGAGCAGTTCTTC
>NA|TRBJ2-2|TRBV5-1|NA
CASRRGTGELFF
TGCGCCAGCAGGAGAGGGACCGGGGAGCTGTTTTTT
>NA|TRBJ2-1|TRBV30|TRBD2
CAWSGGGSHNEQFF
TGTGCCTGGAGTGGGGGGGGGAGCCACAATGAGCAGTTCTTC
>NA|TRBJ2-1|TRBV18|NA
CASSPQGRANEQFF
TGTGCCAGCTCACCCCAGGGGCGGGCAAATGAGCAGTTCTTC
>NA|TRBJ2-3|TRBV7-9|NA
CASSSQGGNTDTQYF
TGTGCCAGCAGTTCCCAGGGAGGTAACACAGATACGCAGTATTTT
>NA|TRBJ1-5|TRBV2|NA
CASSEAARKGTRQPQHF
TGTGCCAGCAGTGAAGCGGCCCGAAAGGGGACACGACAGCCCCAGCATTTT
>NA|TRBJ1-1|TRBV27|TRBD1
CASRRGQGRGNTEAFF
TGTGCCAGCAGGAGGGGACAGGGCAGGGGAAACACTGAAGCTTTCTTT
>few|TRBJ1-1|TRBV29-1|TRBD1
CSVDPGGTEAFF
TGCAGCGTAGATCCAGGGGGCACTGAAGCTTTCTTT
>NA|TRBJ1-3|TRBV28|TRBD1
CASRGGTGTTIYF
TGTGCCAGCAGGGGGGGGACAGGGACGACCATATATTTT
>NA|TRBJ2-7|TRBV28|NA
CASRINYEQYF
TGTGCCAGCAGAATTAACTACGAGCAGTACTTC
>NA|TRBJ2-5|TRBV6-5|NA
CASSYSYGTFKETQYF
TGTGCCAGCAGTTACTCGTATGGGACATTCAAAGAGACCCAGTACTTC
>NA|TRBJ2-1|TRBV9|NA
CASSVATGRGIPEQFF
TGTGCCAGCAGCGTAGCTACAGGGCGCGGTATTCCTGAGCAGTTCTTC
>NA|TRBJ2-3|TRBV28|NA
CASSPPNGGTDTQYF
TGTGCCAGCAGTCCCCCAAACGGGGGCACAGATACGCAGTATTTT
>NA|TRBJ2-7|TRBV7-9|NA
CASSLKGAGEQYF
TGTGCCAGCAGCTTGAAGGGTGCGGGCGAGCAGTACTTC
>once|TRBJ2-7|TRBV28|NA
CASSSGQGYEQYF
NA
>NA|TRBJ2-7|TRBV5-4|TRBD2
CASSLISGDSYEQYF
TGTGCCAGCAGCTTGATTAGCGGGGACTCCTACGAGCAGTACTTC
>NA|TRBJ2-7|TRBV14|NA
CASSHFEGPSSYEQYF
TGTGCCAGCAGCCATTTTGAGGGCCCCTCCTCCTACGAGCAGTACTTC
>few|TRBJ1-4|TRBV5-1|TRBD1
CASSIWGTGDEKLFF
TGCGCCAGCAGCATCTGGGGGACAGGGGACGAAAAACTGTTTTTT
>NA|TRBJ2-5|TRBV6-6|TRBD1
CASSYYEGAETQYF
TGTGCCAGCAGTTATTATGAGGGGGCAGAGACCCAGTACTTC
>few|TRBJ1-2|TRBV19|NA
CASSLWTPLNNYGYTF
TGTGCCAGTAGTCTATGGACTCCCCTTAATAACTATGGCTACACCTTC